This T cell receptor beta chain was recovered during a study of blood T cell repertoires in COVID-19. Method: immunoSEQ multiplex PCR; TCRdb's copy keeps in-frame clones and lacks some. The repertoire holds approximately 220,000 clones, with about 88% as singletons. The CDR3 has 12 amino acids. In germline, CDR1 is SGHRS, CDR2 YFSETQ. V was shortened by 2 bases and J by 3 bases, with 5 bases between the two germline ends. J is TRBJ2-5 and V is TRBV5-1; TRBD1 might be the D (5 bases). The sequenced sample consisted of PBMCs or T cells enriched from blood (not recorded which). The sequence was collected from a woman aged 25 to 39 who had recovered from COVID-19. As DNA, the CDR3 is TGCGCCAGCAGCTTAGGGGAAGAGACCCAGTACTTC. It encodes CASSLGEETQYF.